This is a list of T cell receptor beta chains from one sample in a study of vaccination and CD4 T cells after COVID-19. Antigens of these TCRs are unknown. One entry per CDR3 protein, called by TCRdb with MiXCR from the PCR reads. In the table there are 20,000 or so distinct CDR3 sequences, approximately 67% of which are singletons. Sequencing was performed on CD4+ T cells from blood, cultured in vitro. The receptors come from a human donor who had recovered from COVID-19. Both conserved end residues are part of each CDR3. D genes are given only for firm matches. The size field is filled for only some rows; it gives once, few, many or a size class.

size | D | J | V | CDR3 | DNA
once | . | TRBJ2-7 | TRBV21-1 | CASSKGKIRQGARDNPYEQYF | TGTGCCAGCAGCAAAGGGAAAATCCGGCAGGGGGCAAGGGATAATCCCTACGAGCAGTACTTC
. | . | TRBJ1-5 | TRBV20-1 | CSASRVQNQPQHF | TGCAGTGCTAGCCGGGTCCAAAATCAGCCCCAGCATTTT
few | . | TRBJ2-1 | TRBV6-5 | CASSYGEVNNEQFF | TGTGCCAGCAGTTACGGGGAGGTCAACAATGAGCAGTTCTTC
. | TRBD1 | TRBJ1-6 | TRBV5-1 | CASSFGQEYNSPLHF | TGCGCCAGCAGCTTTGGACAGGAGTATAATTCACCCCTCCACTTT
once | TRBD1 | TRBJ1-2 | TRBV7-9 | CASSPTSGGHGYTF | TGTGCCAGCAGCCCGACCTCAGGGGGCCATGGCTACACCTTC
. | TRBD2 | TRBJ2-7 | TRBV19 | CASSRSSGSTYEQYF | TGTGCCAGTAGCCGCTCTAGCGGGAGTACCTACGAGCAGTACTTC
. | . | TRBJ1-1 | TRBV30 | CAYVGREAFF | TGTGCCTACGTCGGGCGGGAAGCTTTCTTT
. | . | TRBJ1-5 | TRBV6-4 | CAGPGKSSNQPQHF | TGTGCTGGACCGGGTAAGAGTAGCAATCAGCCCCAGCATTTT
once | . | TRBJ1-1 | TRBV27 | CASSLFWGKKAFF | TGTGCCAGCAGTTTATTTTGGGGCAAGAAAGCTTTCTTT
. | . | TRBJ1-2 | TRBV28 | CASTPPEGNYGYTF | TGTGCCAGCACCCCACCAGAGGGGAACTATGGCTACACCTTC
. | . | TRBJ2-5 | TRBV7-6 | CASSLKETQYF | TGTGCCAGCAGCTTAAAAGAGACCCAGTACTTC
. | . | TRBJ2-7 | TRBV27 | CASSAGRYEQYF | TGTGCCAGCAGTGCGGGACGCTACGAGCAGTACTTC
. | . | TRBJ1-2 | TRBV6-1 | CASRTNQGGYTF | TGTGCCAGCAGGACTAATCAGGGTGGCTACACCTTC
few | . | TRBJ1-2 | TRBV6-1 | CASRNEGRKEVYGYTF | TGTGCCAGCAGGAACGAGGGGAGGAAAGAGGTCTATGGCTACACCTTC
. | . | TRBJ1-1 | TRBV6-2/TRBV6-3 | CASLTDPNTEAFF | TGTGCCAGCCTTACTGACCCGAACACTGAAGCTTTCTTT
. | TRBD2 | TRBJ2-1 | TRBV20-1 | CSARRTSGNLISGNEQFF | TGCAGTGCTAGGCGGACTAGCGGGAATCTTATCTCGGGGAATGAGCAGTTCTTC
. | TRBD1 | TRBJ1-1 | TRBV20-1 | CSARDEAQGRKAFF | TGCAGTGCTAGAGATGAGGCACAGGGGCGGAAAGCTTTCTTT
. | . | TRBJ2-1 | TRBV6-5 | CASSYSGTPVTQKQFF | TGTGCCAGCAGTTACTCCGGGACCCCGGTGACCCAAAAGCAGTTCTTC
. | TRBD2 | TRBJ2-1 | TRBV20-1 | CSARVPSSGSYNEQFF | TGCAGTGCTAGAGTCCCCTCTAGCGGATCCTACAATGAGCAGTTCTTC
. | . | TRBJ1-4 | TRBV12-3/TRBV12-4 | CASSQEARGEKLFF | TGTGCCAGCAGCCAGGAGGCGCGGGGGGAAAAACTGTTTTTT
. | . | TRBJ2-5 | TRBV7-3 | CASSVGGQETQYF | TGTGCCAGCAGCGTAGGGGGGCAAGAGACCCAGTACTTC
. | . | TRBJ2-7 | TRBV10-3 | CAISDSGSGIPSYEQYF | TGTGCCATCAGTGATTCGGGGTCGGGGATCCCCTCCTACGAGCAGTACTTC
. | . | TRBJ2-2 | TRBV6-2/TRBV6-3 | CASSFSHTGELFF | TGTGCCAGCAGTTTTAGCCACACCGGGGAGCTGTTTTTT
. | . | TRBJ2-7 | TRBV4-3 | CASSPRAQGRTYEQYF | TGCGCCAGCAGCCCCCGGGCACAGGGACGAACCTACGAGCAGTACTTC
. | TRBD2 | TRBJ2-7 | TRBV6-1 | CASSQRRGVLYEQYF | TGTGCCAGCAGCCAACGTCGGGGGGTACTCTACGAGCAGTACTTC
few | TRBD2 | TRBJ2-5 | TRBV5-4 | CASSFGGRNQETQYF | TGTGCCAGCAGCTTCGGGGGGAGAAACCAAGAGACCCAGTACTTC
few | . | TRBJ1-2 | TRBV15 | CATSRDGGRGRYGYTF | TGTGCCACCAGCAGAGATGGAGGAAGGGGCCGCTATGGCTACACCTTC
. | TRBD1 | TRBJ2-5 | TRBV12-3/TRBV12-4 | CASSPGTGERETQYF | TGTGCCAGCAGCCCCGGGACAGGGGAACGGGAGACCCAGTACTTC
. | . | TRBJ1-5 | TRBV30 | CAWSAGADQPQHF | TGTGCCTGGAGTGCCGGGGCGGATCAGCCCCAGCATTTT
. | TRBD2 | TRBJ2-3 | TRBV7-8 | CASSLSGRGGTDTQYF | TGTGCCAGCAGCTTATCGGGCCGGGGGGGCACAGATACGCAGTATTTT
. | TRBD2 | TRBJ2-7 | TRBV27 | CASSFRTSGHEQYF | TGTGCCAGCAGTTTCAGGACTAGTGGCCACGAGCAGTACTTC